The rows below give T cell receptor beta chains drawn from one sample of a study of blood T cell repertoires in COVID-19. Sequencing used immunoSEQ multiplex PCR; TCRdb keeps in-frame clones, though not all of them. This sample carries 240,000 or so clones, roughly 88% of them seen once, and the ten largest clones take just under 0.8%. Sequenced input: peripheral blood. The receptors stem from a woman aged 25 to 45 with acute or convalescent COVID-19. Each CDR3 is given with its conserved first and last residue. D genes are given only for firm matches. A clone size is listed for some rows: how often the clone was seen (once, few, many), or a class if it is expanded.

V	D	size	J	CDR3	DNA
TRBV19	-	once	TRBJ2-7	CATQAKGSLYEQYF	TGTGCCACCCAAGCAAAGGGGTCCCTCTACGAGCAGTACTTC
TRBV5-4	-	-	TRBJ2-2	CASSLDGRSNTGELFF	TGTGCCAGCAGCTTGGACGGGAGATCGAACACCGGGGAGCTGTTTTTT
TRBV29-1	TRBD2	-	TRBJ2-1	CSVGLSGSSNEQFF	TGCAGCGTCGGACTAAGCGGGAGTAGCAATGAGCAGTTCTTC
TRBV7-9	TRBD2	-	TRBJ2-7	CASTGAGLAAPGGSYEQYF	TGTGCCAGCACGGGAGCGGGACTAGCGGCTCCAGGGGGTTCCTACGAGCAGTACTTC
TRBV19	TRBD1	-	TRBJ1-4	CASSDRDRGNEKLFF	TGTGCCAGTAGTGACCGGGACAGGGGCAATGAAAAACTGTTTTTT
TRBV19	-	-	TRBJ1-1	CASSTGNTEAFF	TGTGCCAGTAGTACGGGTAACACTGAAGCTTTCTTT
TRBV6-6	TRBD1	-	TRBJ2-3	CASRWTGISTDTQYF	TGTGCCAGCCGATGGACAGGGATTAGCACAGATACGCAGTATTTT
TRBV30	-	-	TRBJ1-1	CAWSVWQRSITEAFF	TGTGCCTGGAGTGTTTGGCAGAGGAGTATTACTGAAGCTTTCTTT
TRBV6-2/TRBV6-3	-	-	TRBJ2-7	CASSDRREGYEQYF	TGTGCCAGCAGTGATCGACGGGAAGGGTACGAGCAGTACTTC
TRBV27	TRBD2	-	TRBJ2-1	CASTVLSGRDRNEQFF	TGTGCCAGTACCGTCCTGAGCGGGAGGGATCGCAATGAGCAGTTCTTC
TRBV10-2	-	once	TRBJ1-5	CASSEGANQPQHF	TGCGCCAGCAGTGAAGGGGCAAATCAGCCCCAGCATTTT
TRBV3-1/TRBV3-2	-	once	TRBJ2-7	CASSQPREHVYEQYF	TGTGCCAGCAGCCAACCCCGGGAGCATGTCTACGAGCAGTACTTC
TRBV4-3	-	-	TRBJ2-7	CASSQDGDTAYEQYF	TGCGCCAGCAGCCAAGATGGCGACACTGCCTACGAGCAGTACTTC
TRBV6-2/TRBV6-3	-	-	TRBJ1-2	CASSSRQDYGYTF	TGTGCCAGCAGTTCCCGACAGGACTATGGCTACACCTTC
TRBV6-2/TRBV6-3	TRBD1	-	TRBJ1-2	CASSRKQGTGYTF	TGTGCCAGCAGTAGAAAACAGGGGACCGGCTACACCTTC
TRBV3-1/TRBV3-2	-	-	TRBJ1-6	CASSPRGSVNSPLHF	TGTGCCAGCAGCCCACGCGGAAGTGTTAATTCACCCCTCCACTTT
TRBV23-1	-	-	TRBJ1-1	CASSQLYRVTEAFF	TGCGCCAGCAGTCAATTATATCGGGTGACTGAAGCTTTCTTT
TRBV28	TRBD1	many	TRBJ1-6	CASSALGQGGSPLHF	TGTGCCAGCAGTGCCCTAGGACAGGGAGGGTCACCCCTCCACTTT